Following are 20 T cell receptor beta chains from one sample sequenced in a study of blood T cell repertoires in COVID-19. The assay was immunoSEQ multiplex PCR, and TCRdb's table has in-frame clones only and misses some. This sample has 310,000 or so clones, with about 82% found just once. The sequenced sample was peripheral blood. These receptors all stem from a woman in her fifties or sixties with acute or convalescent COVID-19.

V and J are TRBV5-1 and TRBJ2-7; TRBD1 matches 8 bases. The ends lost 3 bases at V and 3 bases at J; junction bases unmatched: 8. Germline V gene lookup returns CDR1 SGHRS and CDR2 YFSETQ. The CDR3 length is 15 residues. The CDR3 reads CASSYSDRGGYEQYF. For the CDR3, the DNA is TGCGCCAGCAGCTACTCCGACAGGGGAGGCTACGAGCAGTACTTC. The full variable domain, with the rest looked up from reference TRBV5-1 and TRBJ2-7, is KAGVTQTPRYLIKTRGQQVTLSCSPISGHRSVSWYQQTPGQGLQFLFEYFSETQRNKGNFPGRFSGRQFSNSRSEMNVSTLELGDSALYLCASSYSDRGGYEQYFGPGTRLTVT.

The chain employs TRBV12-5 and TRBJ2-1, with TRBD2 identical over 14 bases. The V gene's germline CDR1 is LGHNT and CDR2 FRNRAP. Unmatched junction bases numbered 3, after V lost 1 base and J lost 4 bases. This CDR3 is built from 17 residues. The DNA for the CDR3 is TGTGCTAGTGGTTTGGGACTAGCGGGAGGGCCTTACAATGAGCAGTTCTTC. This translates into CASGLGLAGGPYNEQFF.

V and J are TRBV7-2 and TRBJ2-7, with 10 bases matching TRBD1. The CDR3 totals 16 residues. V was clipped by 5 bases and J by 0 bases; unmatched bases: 7. Looked up from germline, CDR1 is SGHTA and CDR2 is FQGNSA. CDR3 protein: CASSDPGQGNSYEQYF. CDR3 coding DNA: TGTGCCAGCAGCGATCCGGGACAGGGGAACTCCTACGAGCAGTACTTC.

In its sample, this clone was seen once. The chain recombines TRBV6-2 or TRBV6-3 with TRBJ1-6; maybe TRBD1 (6 bases). Germline V gives CDR1 MNHEY, CDR2 SVGEGT. This CDR3 comprises 19 residues. The germline V and J ends were trimmed by 1 base and 0 bases, with 16 bases remaining between them. The CDR3, as DNA: TGTGCCAGCAGTTACTTAAAATCAGGGGATAGCTCCTATAATTCACCCCTCCACTTT. Translating it yields CASSYLKSGDSSYNSPLHF.

The CDR3 bases are TGTGCCAGCAGCCCGGACAGGGTTCAACCCACAGATACGCAGTATTTT. Encoded protein: CASSPDRVQPTDTQYF. The V call is TRBV7-9, the J call TRBJ2-3, with 8 bases lining up with TRBD1. From germline, CDR1 is SEHNR and CDR2 FQNEAQ (reference sequence). The J segment lost 2 bases and the V segment lost 5 bases, leaving 9 bases of the junction unmatched. The CDR3 is 16 residues long. The entire variable domain, with the rest obtained from reference TRBV7-9 and TRBJ2-3, is as follows: DTGVSQNPRHKITKRGQNVTFRCDPISEHNRLYWYRQTLGQGPEFLTYFQNEAQLEKSRLLSDRFSAERPKGSFSTLEIQRTEQGDSAMYLCASSPDRVQPTDTQYFGPGTRLTVL.

Note on this clone: The same CDR3 is also encoded by other DNA sequences in this sample. The rearrangement joins TRBV7-9 to TRBJ2-1; no reliable D call. Trimming stripped 0 bases from V and 2 bases from J, with 5 bases between. The CDR3 contains 14 residues. Germline CDR1 and CDR2: SEHNR and FQNEAQ (reference sequence). The CDR3 DNA sequence: TGTGCCAGCAGCTTAGCCGGAGCCTACAATGAGCAGTTCTTC. Protein sequence: CASSLAGAYNEQFF. The entire variable domain, with the rest obtained from reference TRBV7-9 and TRBJ2-1, is as follows: DTGVSQNPRHKITKRGQNVTFRCDPISEHNRLYWYRQTLGQGPEFLTYFQNEAQLEKSRLLSDRFSAERPKGSFSTLEIQRTEQGDSAMYLCASSLAGAYNEQFFGPGTRLTVL.

The rearrangement joins TRBV7-2 to TRBJ1-1; the D gene is possibly TRBD1 (5 bases). CDR3 length equals 14 residues. The V gene's germline CDR1 is SGHTA and CDR2 FQGNSA. Trimming removed 6 bases at V and 1 base at J, with 12 bases between. As DNA, the CDR3 is TGTGCCAGCAGTAAAGGGAGGGGGAACACTGAAGCTTTCTTT. Translation: CASSKGRGNTEAFF.

The chain joins TRBV5-1 to TRBJ1-6; 7 nucleotides match TRBD1. The CDR3 runs 16 residues. J gave up 5 bases and V 0 bases, and 5 bases lay outside the gene matches. CDR1 and CDR2 from the germline V gene are SGHRS and YFSETQ. The CDR3 sequence: CASSLGSGGNNSPLHF. In DNA form, the CDR3 reads TGCGCCAGCAGCTTGGGTTCAGGGGGAAATAATTCACCCCTCCACTTT.

The genes are TRBV5-5 and TRBJ2-5; no clear D. The CDR3 runs to 14 residues. CDR1 is SGHKS, CDR2 YYEKEE, per germline (reference sequence). V lost 0 bases to trimming and J lost 5 bases, with 11 bases between them. DNA for the CDR3: TGTGCCAGCAGCTTGGTGGTGGGCCCGGAGACCCAGTACTTC. This codes for CASSLVVGPETQYF.

The gene calls are TRBV7-9 and TRBJ1-5, with D tentatively TRBD1 (6 bases). Per the germline V gene, CDR1 is SEHNR and CDR2 is FQNEAQ (reference sequence). V lost 5 bases and J lost 0, with 11 bases in between. The CDR3 consists of 15 residues. The CDR3 nucleotides are TGTGCCAGCAGCCCAGGACAGTATAGCAATCAGCCCCAGCATTTT. Translating gives CASSPGQYSNQPQHF.

Only a few counts were recorded for this clone. V gene TRBV19 combines with J gene TRBJ2-7; 8 bases align to TRBD1. Germline V gene sequence: CDR1 LNHDA, CDR2 SQIVND (reference sequence). The CDR3 is made up of 14 amino acids. After removal of 7 bases from V and 2 bases from J, the junction contained 7 bases not matched to a gene. In DNA, the CDR3 is TGTGCCAGTAAAAACCCGGGACAGGCCTACGAGCAGTACTTC. Residues: CASKNPGQAYEQYF.

This rearrangement joins TRBV5-1 to TRBJ2-7, with TRBD2 identical over 9 bases. J was trimmed by 0 bases and V by 0 bases; bases with no gene match: 7. The length of the CDR3 is 17 residues. Germline assignment: CDR1 SGHRS and CDR2 YFSETQ. The CDR3 coding sequence is TGCGCCAGCAGCTTGGTCGTACTAGCGGGCAGCTCCTACGAGCAGTACTTC. Its translation: CASSLVVLAGSSYEQYF.

The rearrangement links TRBV7-3 to TRBJ2-1; tentatively, D is TRBD2 (6 bases). Trimming took off 5 bases at V and 2 bases at J, with 13 bases between the two ends. Germline loops: CDR1 SGHTA, CDR2 FQGTGA. CDR3 size: 15 residues. The DNA of the CDR3 is TGTGCCAGCAGCGGGGGAGGAGTCCCCTACAATGAGCAGTTCTTC. It translates to CASSGGGVPYNEQFF.

This clone was seen once. The chain links TRBV5-4 to TRBJ2-1; 10 bases fit TRBD1. CDR1 is SGHNT and CDR2 is YYREEE in the germline V gene (reference sequence). The CDR3 is 16 residues long. Trimming took 4 bases from V and 2 from J; bases not matched to a gene: 6. CDR3 DNA: TGTGCCAGCAGCACCCGGACAGGGGGGCCCTACAATGAGCAGTTCTTC. Encoded protein: CASSTRTGGPYNEQFF.

The chain links TRBV5-1 to TRBJ2-2, with TRBD1 matching over 7 bases. After removal of 4 bases from V and 4 bases from J, the junction contained 10 bases not matched to a gene. Germline-derived CDR1 and CDR2 are SGHRS and YFSETQ. The CDR3 spans 16 residues. This CDR3 reads CASSRDSRSTTGELFF. Here the CDR3 DNA reads TGCGCCAGCAGCCGGGACAGCCGCTCTACCACCGGGGAGCTGTTTTTT.

V gene TRBV28 combines with J gene TRBJ2-7, with TRBD2 matching over 11 bases. V shed 5 bases and J 3 bases; nucleotides not matched to a gene: 3. The germline gives CDR1 MDHEN, CDR2 SYDVKM. CDR3 length: 14 residues. As DNA, the CDR3 is TGTGCCAGCAGTCCTACTAGCGGGAGCTACGAGCAGTACTTC. Translation gives CASSPTSGSYEQYF. The whole variable domain, remainder taken from reference TRBV28 and TRBJ2-7, is DVKVTQSSRYLVKRTGEKVFLECVQDMDHENMFWYRQDPGLGLRLIYFSYDVKMKEKGDIPEGYSVSREKKERFSLILESASTNQTSMYLCASSPTSGSYEQYFGPGTRLTVT.

A remark on this clone: The sample has other DNA sequences that encode this CDR3 too. V is TRBV6-2 or TRBV6-3 and J is TRBJ2-7; tentative D call: TRBD1 (5 bases). V was trimmed by 2 bases and J by 1 base, leaving 6 bases between them. CDR1 and CDR2 from the germline V gene are MNHEY and SVGEGT. This CDR3 has 13 amino acids. CDR3 coding DNA: TGTGCCAGCAGTTACGCAGGGTCCTACGAGCAGTACTTC. Its translation: CASSYAGSYEQYF.

This clone appeared a single time. The chain employs TRBV5-4 and TRBJ2-7, with D perhaps TRBD1 (6 bases). V was cut by 2 bases and J by 4 bases, with 7 bases left in between. The CDR3 contains 12 residues. Germline V lookup: CDR1 SGHNT, CDR2 YYREEE (reference sequence). The CDR3 loop reads CASSFRGYEQYF. CDR3 coding DNA: TGTGCCAGCAGCTTCAGGGGATACGAGCAGTACTTC.

V gene TRBV23-1 combines with J gene TRBJ2-5; 8 nucleotides line up with TRBD2. TRBV23-1 is given ORF status, its function remaining uncertain. The CDR3 consists of 14 residues. V lost 5 bases, J lost 7 bases, and 9 bases stayed unmatched. The CDR3 here is CASSAPGGEGTQYF. The CDR3 DNA reads TGCGCCAGCAGTGCCCCGGGGGGGGAGGGGACCCAGTACTTC.

This rearrangement joins TRBV10-3 to TRBJ2-3; 9 bases match TRBD2. J gave up 8 bases and V 7 bases, and 13 bases lay outside the gene matches. The CDR3 spans 15 residues. Germline CDR1 ENHRY, CDR2 SYGVKD. CDR3: CAITPDAGGPGTQYF. The CDR3 DNA sequence: TGTGCCATCACCCCAGATGCGGGAGGGCCGGGTACGCAGTATTTT.